This paragraph reports one TCR beta chain. Its target is not known. These data are taken from a study of identical twins. Each CDR3 protein is one row after TCRdb ran MiXCR on the 5' RACE reads. This sample has approximately 600,000 distinct CDR3 sequences; 7% to 7.5% occur once, and the top ten carry roughly 1.6%. Study outcomes and limitations: In zero-insertion analyses, partial confounding could arise from invariant MAIT and iNKT cells.

Trimming shortened V by 0 bases and J by 0 bases, and 6 bases separated the two germline ends. This CDR3 contains 15 residues. Separately, the same data were catalogued under a study of yellow fever vaccine responses in identical twins.

This TCR was recovered from a woman aged 18-35 years in good health. This rearrangement joins TRBV12-3 or TRBV12-4 to TRBJ2-1; no firm D call. What was sequenced was PBMCs. CDR3 DNA: TGTGCCAGCAGTTTAGCGGAACACTCCTACAATGAGCAGTTCTTC. Protein product: CASSLAEHSYNEQFF.